The 8 T cell receptor beta chains listed next were all sequenced from one sample in a study of cytomegalovirus exposure and HLA in healthy donors. Amplification used 60 Vbeta primers and 13 Jbeta primers. Clones were read by immunoSEQ multiplex PCR, and TCRdb kept only the in-frame ones, dropping some. The repertoire holds 200,000 to 250,000 clones, with more than 75% as singletons. The sample comprised PBMCs. These receptors all stem from a woman in her thirties or forties in good health and CMV-seropositive.

This rearrangement joins TRBV6-5 to TRBJ2-3; D is unclear. The CDR3 runs 13 residues. Germline-derived CDR1 and CDR2 are MNHEY and SVGAGI. The V gene lost 7 bases and the J gene lost 5 bases, with 13 bases spanning the gap. The CDR3 loop is CASTAGSGDTQYF. CDR3 coding DNA: TGTGCCAGCACCGCTGGGTCAGGAGATACGCAGTATTTT.

The CDR3 region has the DNA TGTGCCAGTAGTTCCGGGTGGAGTGTCTACGAGCAGTACTTC. Its translation: CASSSGWSVYEQYF. The gene calls are TRBV19 and TRBJ2-7; D remains ambiguous. This CDR3 is 14 amino acids long. The germline CDR1 and CDR2 sequences are LNHDA and SQIVND (reference sequence). V was clipped by 5 bases and J by 3 bases, with 14 bases between them. Based on the CDR3 plus reference TRBV19 and TRBJ2-7, the full variable domain is DGGITQSPKYLFRKEGQNVTLSCEQNLNHDAMYWYRQDPGQGLRLIYYSQIVNDFQKGDIAEGYSVSREKKESFPLTVTSAQKNPTAFYLCASSSGWSVYEQYFGPGTRLTVT.

This clone was counted only a few times. The J gene is TRBJ2-2, the V gene TRBV4-2; TRBD1 matches 9 bases. The CDR3 has 17 residues. Germline V gives CDR1 LGHNA, CDR2 YNFKEQ. Trimming cost V 0 bases and J 7 bases; bases outside gene matches: 9. CDR3 residues: CASSQDGQGSYNGELFF. The CDR3 nucleotides read TGTGCCAGCAGCCAAGATGGACAGGGGTCGTATAACGGGGAGCTGTTTTTT.

V and J are TRBV6-6 and TRBJ2-1; 7 bases are a match to TRBD1. Germline lookup yields CDR1 MNHNY and CDR2 SVGAGI (reference sequence). Unmatched junction bases numbered 4, after V lost 5 bases and J lost 3 bases. The length of the CDR3 is 14 residues. CDR3 amino acids: CASSPGTDYNEQFF. In DNA, the CDR3 is TGTGCCAGCAGTCCCGGGACAGACTACAATGAGCAGTTCTTC.

DNA of the CDR3: TGTGCCTCCCCGGGTTGGAGCACAGATACGCAGTATTTT. As protein: CASPGWSTDTQYF. V gene TRBV30 combines with J gene TRBJ2-3; D not certain. CDR3 length equals 13 residues. Germline CDR1 is GTSNPN and CDR2 is SVGIG (reference sequence). The V and J ends lost 7 bases and 0 bases respectively, with 11 bases between them.

This chain joins TRBV5-1 and TRBJ1-1; the D is unclear. The CDR3 has 15 residues. Trimming removed 0 bases from V and 6 bases from J, with 15 bases in between. Germline V gives CDR1 SGHRS, CDR2 YFSETQ. CDR3 nucleotides: TGCGCCAGCAGCTTGGGGTCAGGCGTCCGCCCTGAAGCTTTCTTT. As protein: CASSLGSGVRPEAFF.

The genes are TRBV19 and TRBJ2-2; 7 nucleotides align to TRBD2. V shed 7 bases and J 4 bases; nucleotides not matched to a gene: 12. Germline CDR1 LNHDA, CDR2 SQIVND (reference sequence). This CDR3 spans 16 amino acids. DNA of the CDR3: TGTGCCAGTATCCCAAGTAGCGGGCGGGGCACCGGGGAGCTGTTTTTT. Translating it yields CASIPSSGRGTGELFF.

The chain uses TRBV9 and TRBJ2-5; 9 bases align to TRBD1. Germline CDR1 and CDR2: SGDLS and YYNGEE. The CDR3 sequence is 15 residues long. V gave up 4 bases and J gave up 5 bases; unmatched junction bases: 9. In DNA form, the CDR3 reads TGTGCCAGCAGCATACAGGGGGCGAGTTGGGAGACCCAGTACTTC. It is translated as CASSIQGASWETQYF.